This paragraph reports one TCR beta chain. This entry comes from a study of blood T cell repertoires in COVID-19. Whole-study context: The United States, Italy and Spain provided the acute and convalescent COVID-19 samples. Nucleic acid was either cDNA or gDNA, and it came from T cells, B-cell-depleted T cells, or PBMCs.

Per the study methods: Counts of nucleated cells, estimated from reference gene primer amplification, were obtained. Some clones are missing from TCRdb's copy, which holds only in-frame ones; the method was immunoSEQ multiplex PCR. That table supplies the V and J calls and clone size; D and trimming were determined from the DNA. The data contain roughly 250,000 clones, over 75% of them singletons. The V and J ends lost 7 bases and 6 bases, in that order; junction bases with no gene match: 9. The CDR3 has 14 amino acids. CDR1 is LNHDA, CDR2 SQIVND, per germline (reference sequence). This TCR was recovered from a woman aged 45-60 years with acute or convalescent COVID-19. The chain links TRBV19 to TRBJ2-7, with TRBD1 matching 10 bases. The sequencing input was peripheral blood. CDR3 in DNA: TGTGCCAGTAAAACCGGGACAGGGGATAGCGAGCAGTACTTC. Translated, it gives CASKTGTGDSEQYF.